Listed below are T cell receptor beta chains from one sample, sequenced in a study of regulatory T cells in long-lasting Graves disease. MiXCR, run by TCRdb on the multiplex PCR reads, gives a single entry per CDR3 protein. The table shows about 290,000 distinct CDR3 sequences, with 20% to 25% occurring only once. The material sequenced was peripheral blood mononuclear cells (PBMCs), taken when the disease was refractory, from a patient treated with antithyroid drugs. The receptors were gathered from a female donor with Graves disease. Both conserved end residues are part of each CDR3. The order of the fields is V gene, clone size, D gene, J gene, CDR3 protein, CDR3 DNA. A D gene is named only where the DNA matches it firmly. Size is omitted from some rows. Given values are once, few, many or a class for expanded clones.

v_gene: TRBV7-2; abundance: -; d_gene: -; j_gene: TRBJ2-7; CDR3aa: CASSRGGSGYEQYF; CDR3nt: TGTGCCAGCAGCCGAGGGGGAAGTGGCTACGAGCAGTACTTC
v_gene: TRBV7-2; abundance: many; d_gene: TRBD2; j_gene: TRBJ2-5; CDR3aa: CASSLVSGRQETQYF; CDR3nt: TGTGCCAGCAGCTTAGTCAGCGGGAGGCAAGAGACCCAGTACTTC
v_gene: TRBV19; abundance: -; d_gene: -; j_gene: TRBJ1-5; CDR3aa: CASQRGGVNQPQHF; CDR3nt: TGTGCCAGTCAGAGGGGAGGGGTCAATCAGCCCCAGCATTTT
v_gene: TRBV7-9; abundance: -; d_gene: -; j_gene: TRBJ2-3; CDR3aa: CASSPPGLHTDTQYF; CDR3nt: TGTGCCAGCAGCCCACCGGGACTTCACACAGATACGCAGTATTTT
v_gene: TRBV27; abundance: -; d_gene: TRBD2; j_gene: TRBJ2-7; CDR3aa: CASSFPQLAGQYF; CDR3nt: TGTGCCAGCAGTTTCCCTCAACTAGCGGGCCAGTACTTC
v_gene: TRBV5-1; abundance: -; d_gene: -; j_gene: TRBJ2-2; CDR3aa: CASSPFGTNTGELFF; CDR3nt: TGCGCCAGCAGCCCCTTCGGTACCAACACCGGGGAGCTGTTTTTT
v_gene: TRBV5-1; abundance: many; d_gene: -; j_gene: TRBJ1-4; CDR3aa: CASSLAYHEKLFF; CDR3nt: TGCGCCAGCAGCTTGGCCTACCATGAAAAACTGTTTTTT
v_gene: TRBV5-1; abundance: few; d_gene: -; j_gene: TRBJ2-1; CDR3aa: CASSFGVRYNEQFF; CDR3nt: TGCGCCAGCAGCTTTGGGGTCAGATACAATGAGCAGTTCTTC
v_gene: TRBV7-2; abundance: many; d_gene: -; j_gene: TRBJ2-5; CDR3aa: CASSAGPGSQETQYF; CDR3nt: TGTGCCAGCAGCGCCGGCCCTGGCTCCCAAGAGACCCAGTACTTC
v_gene: TRBV12-3/TRBV12-4; abundance: many; d_gene: TRBD2; j_gene: TRBJ2-2; CDR3aa: CASEEGLAKSGGELFF; CDR3nt: TGTGCCAGCGAAGAAGGACTAGCGAAGTCGGGGGGGGAGCTGTTTTTT
v_gene: TRBV7-9; abundance: many; d_gene: -; j_gene: TRBJ2-5; CDR3aa: CASQSLGAPQETQYF; CDR3nt: TGTGCCAGCCAATCCTTGGGGGCGCCCCAAGAGACCCAGTACTTC
v_gene: TRBV5-1; abundance: -; d_gene: TRBD1; j_gene: TRBJ2-4; CDR3aa: CASSPQGTGFVDIQYF; CDR3nt: TGCGCCAGCAGCCCCCAGGGGACAGGATTTGTGGACATTCAGTACTTC
v_gene: TRBV2; abundance: few; d_gene: TRBD1; j_gene: TRBJ2-2; CDR3aa: CASSTPTGQGGLVGTGELFF; CDR3nt: TGTGCCAGCAGTACCCCCACGGGACAGGGAGGACTAGTAGGTACCGGGGAGCTGTTTTTT
v_gene: TRBV3-1; abundance: -; d_gene: -; j_gene: TRBJ1-6; CDR3aa: CASSHGGEGGTLHF; CDR3nt: TGTGCCAGCAGCCATGGAGGGGAAGGTGGTACCCTCCACTTT
v_gene: TRBV14; abundance: -; d_gene: -; j_gene: TRBJ2-7; CDR3aa: CASSPFDRPGEQYF; CDR3nt: TGTGCCAGCAGCCCCTTCGACAGGCCGGGGGAGCAGTACTTC
v_gene: TRBV9; abundance: many; d_gene: TRBD2; j_gene: TRBJ2-7; CDR3aa: CASSVDAGARYEQYF; CDR3nt: TGTGCCAGCAGCGTAGACGCGGGAGCGCGCTACGAGCAGTACTTC
v_gene: TRBV6-2/TRBV6-3; abundance: -; d_gene: -; j_gene: TRBJ2-5; CDR3aa: CASSRQLEETQYF; CDR3nt: TGTGCCAGCAGTAGACAGTTAGAGGAGACCCAGTACTTC
v_gene: TRBV4-3; abundance: few; d_gene: -; j_gene: TRBJ1-1; CDR3aa: CASSQVRGENTEAFF; CDR3nt: TGCGCCAGCAGCCAAGTAAGGGGAGAGAACACTGAAGCTTTCTTT
v_gene: TRBV7-2; abundance: few; d_gene: -; j_gene: TRBJ2-5; CDR3aa: CASRELVRETQYF; CDR3nt: TGTGCCAGCAGGGAGCTAGTTCGTGAGACCCAGTACTTC
v_gene: TRBV20-1; abundance: -; d_gene: -; j_gene: TRBJ2-7; CDR3aa: CSARPPARVYQAHEQYF; CDR3nt: TGCAGTGCTAGACCCCCAGCCCGGGTCTATCAGGCCCACGAGCAGTACTTC
v_gene: TRBV2; abundance: many; d_gene: -; j_gene: TRBJ1-1; CDR3aa: CASRGGAAFF; CDR3nt: TGTGCCAGCAGGGGTGGTGCGGCTTTCTTT
v_gene: TRBV5-6; abundance: many; d_gene: -; j_gene: TRBJ1-1; CDR3aa: CASGDSSTEAFF; CDR3nt: TGTGCCAGCGGAGACTCGAGCACTGAAGCTTTCTTT
v_gene: TRBV30; abundance: many; d_gene: -; j_gene: TRBJ2-4; CDR3aa: CAWTGAENIQYF; CDR3nt: TGTGCCTGGACAGGGGCTGAAAACATTCAGTACTTC
v_gene: TRBV3-1; abundance: many; d_gene: -; j_gene: TRBJ2-7; CDR3aa: CASSRTAYEQYF; CDR3nt: TGTGCCAGCAGCCGGACAGCCTACGAGCAGTACTTC
v_gene: TRBV11-2; abundance: -; d_gene: -; j_gene: TRBJ2-2; CDR3aa: CASSSPIRGMNTGELFF; CDR3nt: TGTGCCAGCAGCTCCCCAATAAGGGGGATGAACACCGGGGAGCTGTTTTTT
v_gene: TRBV6-1; abundance: -; d_gene: -; j_gene: TRBJ1-4; CDR3aa: CASRGNEKLFF; CDR3nt: TGTGCCAGCAGGGGGAATGAAAAACTGTTTTTT
v_gene: TRBV7-3; abundance: few; d_gene: -; j_gene: TRBJ1-5; CDR3aa: CASSLRLNNQPQHF; CDR3nt: TGTGCCAGCAGCTTAAGGTTGAACAATCAGCCCCAGCATTTT
v_gene: TRBV13; abundance: many; d_gene: -; j_gene: TRBJ2-5; CDR3aa: CASSFRGPTEETQYF; CDR3nt: TGTGCCAGCAGCTTCCGGGGCCCTACCGAAGAGACCCAGTACTTC
v_gene: TRBV30; abundance: many; d_gene: -; j_gene: TRBJ2-5; CDR3aa: CATDGENQETQYF; CDR3nt: TGTGCCACCGACGGAGAGAACCAAGAGACCCAGTACTTC
v_gene: TRBV7-2; abundance: -; d_gene: -; j_gene: TRBJ1-1; CDR3aa: CASSPGAKNTEAFF; CDR3nt: TGTGCCAGCAGCCCGGGCGCGAAAAACACTGAAGCTTTCTTT
v_gene: TRBV28; abundance: many; d_gene: -; j_gene: TRBJ1-3; CDR3aa: CASSLALNSGNTIYF; CDR3nt: TGTGCCAGCAGTTTAGCTCTTAACTCTGGAAACACCATATATTTT
v_gene: TRBV4-3; abundance: -; d_gene: -; j_gene: TRBJ2-7; CDR3aa: CASSQARDFYEQYF; CDR3nt: TGCGCCAGCAGCCAAGCTAGGGATTTCTACGAGCAGTACTTC
v_gene: TRBV28; abundance: few; d_gene: TRBD2; j_gene: TRBJ2-3; CDR3aa: CASRGLATDTQYF; CDR3nt: TGTGCCAGCAGGGGACTAGCAACAGATACGCAGTATTTT
v_gene: TRBV29-1; abundance: few; d_gene: -; j_gene: TRBJ2-7; CDR3aa: CSVEGPEGEYF; CDR3nt: TGCAGCGTAGAGGGACCGGAGGGGGAGTACTTC
v_gene: TRBV28; abundance: -; d_gene: -; j_gene: TRBJ1-2; CDR3aa: CASSLFGPGLSYTF; CDR3nt: TGTGCCAGCAGTTTATTTGGGCCAGGGCTAAGCTACACCTTC
v_gene: TRBV28; abundance: many; d_gene: -; j_gene: TRBJ2-5; CDR3aa: CASSTWGEYQETQYF; CDR3nt: TGTGCCAGCAGTACATGGGGGGAGTACCAAGAGACCCAGTACTTC
v_gene: TRBV12-3/TRBV12-4; abundance: -; d_gene: -; j_gene: TRBJ2-5; CDR3aa: CASSAGLPRETQYF; CDR3nt: TGTGCCAGCAGCGCGGGACTCCCGAGGGAGACCCAGTACTTC
v_gene: TRBV19; abundance: -; d_gene: -; j_gene: TRBJ2-2; CDR3aa: CASRIQGFTGELFF; CDR3nt: TGTGCCAGTAGAATACAGGGATTCACCGGGGAGCTGTTTTTT
v_gene: TRBV7-2; abundance: many; d_gene: TRBD1; j_gene: TRBJ2-7; CDR3aa: CASSSGTAITYEQYF; CDR3nt: TGTGCCAGCAGCTCTGGGACAGCCATAACCTACGAGCAGTACTTC
v_gene: TRBV3-1; abundance: -; d_gene: TRBD2; j_gene: TRBJ2-1; CDR3aa: CASSQIGGGQFF; CDR3nt: TGTGCCAGCAGCCAAATCGGGGGGGGACAGTTCTTC
v_gene: TRBV20-1; abundance: few; d_gene: TRBD1; j_gene: TRBJ1-4; CDR3aa: CSATEGGYEKLFF; CDR3nt: TGCAGTGCTACGGAAGGGGGCTATGAAAAACTGTTTTTT
v_gene: TRBV9; abundance: few; d_gene: -; j_gene: TRBJ1-4; CDR3aa: CASSAGATNEKLFF; CDR3nt: TGTGCCAGCAGCGCAGGTGCAACTAATGAAAAACTGTTTTTT
v_gene: TRBV27; abundance: -; d_gene: TRBD1; j_gene: TRBJ2-7; CDR3aa: CASSLSRTGVAYEQYF; CDR3nt: TGTGCCAGCAGTTTATCCCGGACAGGGGTCGCCTACGAGCAGTACTTC
v_gene: TRBV28; abundance: many; d_gene: TRBD1; j_gene: TRBJ2-7; CDR3aa: CASSSALQGNEQYF; CDR3nt: TGTGCCAGCAGTTCTGCCCTACAGGGGAACGAGCAGTACTTC
v_gene: TRBV30; abundance: -; d_gene: TRBD2; j_gene: TRBJ2-7; CDR3aa: CAWDSGMEPYEQYF; CDR3nt: TGTGCCTGGGACAGCGGGATGGAACCCTACGAGCAGTACTTC
v_gene: TRBV6-2/TRBV6-3; abundance: once; d_gene: -; j_gene: TRBJ1-5; CDR3aa: CASSYGTPQPQHF; CDR3nt: TGTGCCAGCAGTTATGGGACCCCTCAGCCCCAGCATTTT
v_gene: TRBV28; abundance: -; d_gene: -; j_gene: TRBJ2-1; CDR3aa: CASSMWELYYEQFF; CDR3nt: TGTGCCAGCAGTATGTGGGAGCTGTACTATGAGCAGTTCTTC
v_gene: TRBV20-1; abundance: many; d_gene: -; j_gene: TRBJ2-5; CDR3aa: CSAAGLRSLGQETQYF; CDR3nt: TGCAGTGCGGCGGGCCTCCGAAGTCTGGGCCAAGAGACCCAGTACTTC
v_gene: TRBV5-1; abundance: -; d_gene: TRBD2; j_gene: TRBJ2-5; CDR3aa: CASSYQLAGAGTQYF; CDR3nt: TGCGCCAGCAGCTACCAACTAGCGGGAGCCGGGACCCAGTACTTC
v_gene: TRBV28; abundance: many; d_gene: TRBD2; j_gene: TRBJ2-7; CDR3aa: CASSLGVAGAKPDF; CDR3nt: TGTGCCAGCAGTTTAGGAGTAGCGGGAGCGAAACCGGACTTC